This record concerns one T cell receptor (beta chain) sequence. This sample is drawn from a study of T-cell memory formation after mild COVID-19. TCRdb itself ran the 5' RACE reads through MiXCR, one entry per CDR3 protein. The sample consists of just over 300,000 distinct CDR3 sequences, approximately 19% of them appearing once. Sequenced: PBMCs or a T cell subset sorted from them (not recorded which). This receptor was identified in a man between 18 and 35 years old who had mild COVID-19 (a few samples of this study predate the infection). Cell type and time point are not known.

CDR3 DNA sequence: TGTGCCAGCAGCCTCCGGGGACGGGGCTACGAGCAGTACTTC. Its translation is CASSLRGRGYEQYF. The rearrangement links TRBV12-3 or TRBV12-4 to TRBJ2-7, with D perhaps given as TRBD1 or TRBD2 (5 bases each). The ends were cut back, 6 bases at V and 3 bases at J, with 15 bases in the middle. This CDR3 has 14 amino acids.